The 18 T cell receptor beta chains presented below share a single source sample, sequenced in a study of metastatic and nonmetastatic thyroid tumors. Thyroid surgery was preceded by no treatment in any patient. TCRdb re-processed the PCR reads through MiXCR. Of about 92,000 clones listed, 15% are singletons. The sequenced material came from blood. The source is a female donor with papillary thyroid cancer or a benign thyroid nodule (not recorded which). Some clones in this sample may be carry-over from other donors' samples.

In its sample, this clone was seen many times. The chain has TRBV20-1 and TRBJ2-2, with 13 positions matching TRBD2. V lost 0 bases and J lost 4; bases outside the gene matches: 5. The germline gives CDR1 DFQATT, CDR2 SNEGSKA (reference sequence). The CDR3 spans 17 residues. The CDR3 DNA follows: TGCAGTGCTAGAGATCTGAGGACTAGCGGGGGCACCGGGGAGCTGTTTTTT. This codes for CSARDLRTSGGTGELFF.

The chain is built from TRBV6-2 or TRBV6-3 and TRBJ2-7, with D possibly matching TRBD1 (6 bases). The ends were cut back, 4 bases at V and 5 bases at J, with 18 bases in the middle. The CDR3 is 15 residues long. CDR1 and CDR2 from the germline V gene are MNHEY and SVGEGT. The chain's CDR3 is CASSSAAGQTHEQYF. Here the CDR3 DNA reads TGTGCCAGCAGTTCGGCCGCAGGACAGACACACGAGCAGTACTTC.

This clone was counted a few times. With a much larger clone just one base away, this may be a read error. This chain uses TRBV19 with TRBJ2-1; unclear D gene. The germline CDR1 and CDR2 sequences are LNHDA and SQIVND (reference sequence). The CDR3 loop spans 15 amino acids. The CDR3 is CAISISGRTNNEQFF. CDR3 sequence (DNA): TGTGCCATTAGTATTTCGGGCAGAACAAACAATGAGCAGTTCTTC.

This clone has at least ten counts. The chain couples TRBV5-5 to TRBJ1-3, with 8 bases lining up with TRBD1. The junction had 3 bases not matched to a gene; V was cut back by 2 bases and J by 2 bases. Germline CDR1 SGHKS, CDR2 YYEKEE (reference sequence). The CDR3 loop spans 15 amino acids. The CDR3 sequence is CASSFQGAPGNTIYF. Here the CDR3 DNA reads TGTGCCAGCAGCTTTCAGGGGGCGCCTGGAAACACCATATATTTT.

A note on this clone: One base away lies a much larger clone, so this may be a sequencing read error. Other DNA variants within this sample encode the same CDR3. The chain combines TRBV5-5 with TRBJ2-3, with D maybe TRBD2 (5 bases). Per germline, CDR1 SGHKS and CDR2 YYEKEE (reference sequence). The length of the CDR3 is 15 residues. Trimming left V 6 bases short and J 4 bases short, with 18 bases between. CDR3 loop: CASTPETTIPDTQYF. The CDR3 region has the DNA TGTGCCAGCACTCCTGAGACTACCATCCCAGATACGCAGTATTTT.

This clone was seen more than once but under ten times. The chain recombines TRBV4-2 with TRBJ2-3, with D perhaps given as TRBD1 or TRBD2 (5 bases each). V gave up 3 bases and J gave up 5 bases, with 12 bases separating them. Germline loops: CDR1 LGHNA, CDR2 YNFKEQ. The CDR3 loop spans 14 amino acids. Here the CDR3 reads CASSQSRGVDTQYF. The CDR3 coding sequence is TGTGCCAGCAGCCAGAGCCGAGGGGTAGATACGCAGTATTTT.

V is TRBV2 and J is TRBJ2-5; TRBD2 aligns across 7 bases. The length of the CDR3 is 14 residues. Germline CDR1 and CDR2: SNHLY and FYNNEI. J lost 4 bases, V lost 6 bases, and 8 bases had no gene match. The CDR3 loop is CASRGRGVPETQYF. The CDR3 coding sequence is TGTGCCAGCAGGGGACGGGGGGTTCCAGAGACCCAGTACTTC.

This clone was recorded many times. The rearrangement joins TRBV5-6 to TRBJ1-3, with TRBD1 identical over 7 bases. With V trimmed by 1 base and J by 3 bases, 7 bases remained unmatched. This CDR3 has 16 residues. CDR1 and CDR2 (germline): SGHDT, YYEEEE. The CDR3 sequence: CASSLTRYRGGNTIYF. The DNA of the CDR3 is TGTGCCAGCAGCTTGACCCGCTACAGGGGTGGAAACACCATATATTTT.

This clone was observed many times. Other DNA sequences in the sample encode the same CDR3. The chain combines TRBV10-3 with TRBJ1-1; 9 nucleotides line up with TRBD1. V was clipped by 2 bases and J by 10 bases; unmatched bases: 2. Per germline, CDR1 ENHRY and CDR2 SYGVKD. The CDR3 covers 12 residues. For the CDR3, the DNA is TGTGCCATCAGTGAGGCACAGGGGGCAGCTTTCTTT. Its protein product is CAISEAQGAAFF.

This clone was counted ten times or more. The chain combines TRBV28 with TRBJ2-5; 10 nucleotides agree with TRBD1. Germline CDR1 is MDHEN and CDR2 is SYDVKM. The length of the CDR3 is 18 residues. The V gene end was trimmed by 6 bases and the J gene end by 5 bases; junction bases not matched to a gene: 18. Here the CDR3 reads CASSHQFARQGASETQYF. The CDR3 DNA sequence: TGTGCCAGCAGCCATCAGTTCGCGCGACAGGGGGCCTCGGAGACCCAGTACTTC.

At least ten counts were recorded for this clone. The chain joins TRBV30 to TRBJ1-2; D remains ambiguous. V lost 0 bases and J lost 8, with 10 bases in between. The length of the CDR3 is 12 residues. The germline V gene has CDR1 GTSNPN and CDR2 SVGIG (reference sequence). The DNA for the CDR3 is TGTGCCTGGAGTGTAGTACTAAGCGGCTACACCTTC. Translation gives CAWSVVLSGYTF.

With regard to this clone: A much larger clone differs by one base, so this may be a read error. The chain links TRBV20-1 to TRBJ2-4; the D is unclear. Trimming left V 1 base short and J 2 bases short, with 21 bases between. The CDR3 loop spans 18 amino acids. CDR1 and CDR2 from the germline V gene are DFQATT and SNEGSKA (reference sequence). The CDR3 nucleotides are TGCAGTGCTAGAGGAGTGATTACACCCATAGCCTCCAAAAACATTCAGTACTTC. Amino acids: CSARGVITPIASKNIQYF.

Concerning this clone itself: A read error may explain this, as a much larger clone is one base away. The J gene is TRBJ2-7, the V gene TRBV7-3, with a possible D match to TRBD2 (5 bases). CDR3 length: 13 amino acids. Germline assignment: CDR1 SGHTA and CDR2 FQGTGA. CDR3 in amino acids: CANSSSYSSPPYF. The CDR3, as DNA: TGTGCCAACAGCTCCAGCTACTCTAGCCCGCCGTACTTC.

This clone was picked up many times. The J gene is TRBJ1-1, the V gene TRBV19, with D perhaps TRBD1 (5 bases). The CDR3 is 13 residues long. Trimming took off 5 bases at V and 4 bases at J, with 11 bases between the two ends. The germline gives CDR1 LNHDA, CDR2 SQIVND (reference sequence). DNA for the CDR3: TGTGCCAGTAGTCCGGGCGGGGGCACTGAAGCTTTCTTT. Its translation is CASSPGGGTEAFF.

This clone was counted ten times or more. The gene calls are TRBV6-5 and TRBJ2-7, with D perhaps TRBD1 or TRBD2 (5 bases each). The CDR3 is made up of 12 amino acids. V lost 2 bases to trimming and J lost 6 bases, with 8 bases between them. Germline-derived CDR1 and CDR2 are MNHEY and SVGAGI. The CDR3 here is CASSYGTGEQYF. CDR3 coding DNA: TGTGCCAGCAGTTACGGGACCGGCGAGCAGTACTTC.

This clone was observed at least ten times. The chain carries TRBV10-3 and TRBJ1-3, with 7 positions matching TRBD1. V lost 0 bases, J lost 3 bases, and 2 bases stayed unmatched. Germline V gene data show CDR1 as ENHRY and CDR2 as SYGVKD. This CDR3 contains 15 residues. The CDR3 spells CAISESGGLGNTIYF. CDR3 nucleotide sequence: TGTGCCATCAGTGAGTCAGGGGGCCTTGGAAACACCATATATTTT.

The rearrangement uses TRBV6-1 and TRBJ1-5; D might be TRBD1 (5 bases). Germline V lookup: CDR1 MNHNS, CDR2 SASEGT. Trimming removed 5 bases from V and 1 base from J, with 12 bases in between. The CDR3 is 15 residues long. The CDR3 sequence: CASSRTLGSNQPQHF. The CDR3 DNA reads TGTGCCAGCAGTCGGACATTGGGAAGCAATCAGCCCCAGCATTTT.

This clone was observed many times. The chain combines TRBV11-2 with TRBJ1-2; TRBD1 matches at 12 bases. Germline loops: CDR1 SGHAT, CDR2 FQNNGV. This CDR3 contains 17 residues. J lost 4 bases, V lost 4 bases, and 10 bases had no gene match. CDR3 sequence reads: CASSSSGQGAVGYGYTF. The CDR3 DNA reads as TGTGCCAGCAGCTCCTCGGGACAGGGGGCGGTGGGCTATGGCTACACCTTC. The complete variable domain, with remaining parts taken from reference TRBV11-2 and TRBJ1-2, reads EAGVAQSPRYKIIEKRQSVAFWCNPISGHATLYWYQQILGQGPKLLIQFQNNGVVDDSQLPKDRFSAERLKGVDSTLKIQPAKLEDSAVYLCASSSSGQGAVGYGYTFGSGTRLTVV.